A single sample is the source of the 26 T cell receptor beta chains below, sequenced in a study of CD8 T cells in Susac syndrome. The RNA, roughly 0.5 to 1 ug, was put through reverse transcription using random hexamers. TCRdb re-derived calls from the immunoSEQ multiplex PCR reads in MiXCR, one entry per CDR3 protein. This table holds approximately 150,000 distinct CDR3 sequences, 90% to 95% found once. Sequencing was carried out using CD4+ T cells from PBMCs. All receptors come from a human donor in good health.

The count of this clonotype is one. The rearrangement links TRBV18 to TRBJ1-4; no clear D gene. In germline, CDR1 is KGHSH, CDR2 LQKENI. This CDR3 contains 14 residues. With 5 bases removed from V and 8 bases from J, the gap between germline ends came to 15 bases. CDR3 sequence: CASSAKADREKLFF. CDR3 bases: TGTGCCAGCTCAGCCAAGGCTGACCGAGAAAAACTGTTTTTT.

The chain employs TRBV5-6 and TRBJ2-3; 11 bases match TRBD2. CDR3 length equals 17 residues. V trimming: 4 bases; J trimming: 2 bases; junction bases outside the gene matches: 9. The V gene's germline CDR1 is SGHDT and CDR2 YYEEEE. The CDR3 sequence is CASSGPTSGGTTDTQYF. DNA of the CDR3: TGTGCCAGCAGCGGCCCCACTAGCGGGGGAACCACAGATACGCAGTATTTT.

The gene calls are TRBV7-2 and TRBJ1-4, with D tentatively TRBD1 (5 bases). Between the trimmed V and J ends, which lost 3 bases and 3 bases, there was a span of 8 bases. Germline CDR1 is SGHTA and CDR2 is FQGNSA. The CDR3 is 14 residues long. The CDR3 DNA sequence: TGTGCCAGCAGCTTGTCCAGGGCTAATGAAAAACTGTTTTTT. This sequence encodes CASSLSRANEKLFF.

V usage is TRBV7-2 and J usage is TRBJ2-1; 7 bases map to TRBD2. CDR3 length: 12 amino acids. Unmatched junction bases numbered 7, after V lost 5 bases and J lost 12 bases. The germline V gene encodes CDR1 SGHTA and CDR2 FQGNSA. The CDR3 DNA is TGTGCCAGCAGCGACGTCTTAGCGGGGCAGTTCTTC. Protein product: CASSDVLAGQFF.

This rearrangement joins TRBV5-1 to TRBJ1-1; 7 positions match TRBD1. With V trimmed by 0 bases and J by 3 bases, 2 bases remained unmatched. The CDR3 loop spans 14 amino acids. In germline, CDR1 is SGHRS, CDR2 YFSETQ. The CDR3 is CASSLETGYTEAFF. The CDR3 nucleotides are TGCGCCAGCAGCTTGGAGACAGGGTACACTGAAGCTTTCTTT.

The V and J genes are TRBV5-1 and TRBJ2-1; perhaps D is TRBD1 or TRBD2 (7 bases each). This CDR3 comprises 16 residues. V dropped 4 bases and J dropped 2 bases, with 16 bases sitting between them. From germline, CDR1 is SGHRS and CDR2 YFSETQ. CDR3 nucleotides: TGCGCCAGCAGCGCGACTCAGGGGGGGACCTACAATGAGCAGTTCTTC. It is translated as CASSATQGGTYNEQFF. Full variable domain (remainder filled in from reference TRBV5-1 and TRBJ2-1): KAGVTQTPRYLIKTRGQQVTLSCSPISGHRSVSWYQQTPGQGLQFLFEYFSETQRNKGNFPGRFSGRQFSNSRSEMNVSTLELGDSALYLCASSATQGGTYNEQFFGPGTRLTVL.

The chain has TRBV14 and TRBJ2-5; D call uncertain. The V gene lost 1 base and the J gene lost 2 bases, with 2 bases spanning the gap. Per the germline V gene, CDR1 is SGHDN and CDR2 is FVKESK. CDR3 size: 12 residues. CDR3: CASSQVQETQYF. CDR3 in DNA: TGTGCCAGCAGCCAAGTGCAAGAGACCCAGTACTTC.

The genes are TRBV30 and TRBJ2-2, with D possibly being TRBD1 or TRBD2 (6 bases each). CDR3 length: 14 residues. Trimming cost V 5 bases and J 5 bases, with 15 bases left between them. CDR1 and CDR2 from the germline V gene are GTSNPN and SVGIG (reference sequence). The CDR3 loop reads CAWGGQGRTGELFF. The CDR3 nucleotides read TGTGCCTGGGGGGGGCAGGGGAGAACCGGGGAGCTGTTTTTT. Complete variable domain (other parts from reference TRBV30 and TRBJ2-2): SQTIHQWPATLVQPVGSPLSLECTVEGTSNPNLYWYRQAAGRGLQLLFYSVGIGQISSEVPQNLSASRPQDRQFILSSKKLLLSDSGFYLCAWGGQGRTGELFFGEGSRLTVL.

The chain is built from TRBV6-5 and TRBJ2-5; 14 nucleotides agree with TRBD2. CDR1 and CDR2 from the germline V gene are MNHEY and SVGAGI. With V trimmed by 2 bases and J by 5 bases, 13 bases remained unmatched. The CDR3 is 19 residues long. The CDR3 sequence is CASSYPGTSGSPLGETQYF. CDR3 nucleotides: TGTGCCAGCAGTTACCCGGGGACTAGCGGGAGTCCCCTCGGGGAGACCCAGTACTTC.

A remark on this clonotype: One end of the junction does not line up with germline, which may come from a read error. The chain carries TRBV7-3 and TRBJ2-3; 9 nucleotides line up with TRBD2. The germline V gene has CDR1 SGHTA and CDR2 FQGTGA. This CDR3 has 17 residues. CDR3 sequence reads: CASSRQGSDVGGRALDF. As DNA, the CDR3 is TGTGCCAGCAGCCGACAGGGTTCGGATGTGGGCGGGAGGGCCCTAGATTTT.

The J gene is TRBJ1-2, the V gene TRBV5-5, with 8 bases that match TRBD1. V lost 4 bases, J lost 8 bases, and 16 bases stayed unmatched. From germline, CDR1 is SGHKS and CDR2 YYEKEE (reference sequence). This CDR3 has 16 residues. The CDR3 here is CASSLGTGGFQGGYTF. The CDR3 nucleotides read TGTGCCAGCAGCCTCGGGACAGGCGGATTCCAGGGGGGCTACACCTTC.

A single count supports this clonotype. This chain connects TRBV20-1 to TRBJ2-5; unclear D gene. This CDR3 is 13 amino acids long. Per the germline V gene, CDR1 is DFQATT and CDR2 is SNEGSKA (reference sequence). Trimming pared 3 bases from V and 4 bases from J, leaving 12 bases between. The CDR3, as DNA: TGCAGTGCTAGCCCGGTAGGGCGAGAGACCCAGTACTTC. Translating gives CSASPVGRETQYF.

The chain uses TRBV28 and TRBJ2-3; the D is unclear. V was trimmed by 10 bases and J by 6 bases, leaving 14 bases between them. Germline V CDR1 and CDR2: MDHEN, SYDVKM. CDR3 length: 12 residues. The CDR3 reads CATAPHEDTQYF. CDR3 DNA: TGTGCCACCGCTCCCCACGAGGATACGCAGTATTTT.

The chain links TRBV19 to TRBJ1-5; tentative D call: TRBD1 (5 bases). This CDR3 comprises 17 residues. With 7 bases removed from V and 0 bases from J, the gap between germline ends came to 19 bases. Per germline, CDR1 LNHDA and CDR2 SQIVND (reference sequence). CDR3 bases: TGTGCCAGTAAAAACTCCCGTGGGACTTATAGCAATCAGCCCCAGCATTTT. Amino acids: CASKNSRGTYSNQPQHF.

V usage is TRBV7-3 and J usage is TRBJ1-2; unclear D gene. Between the trimmed V and J ends, which lost 1 base and 4 bases, there was a span of 7 bases. The CDR3 extends over 13 amino acids. Germline V lookup: CDR1 SGHTA, CDR2 FQGTGA. CDR3: CASSLSKAYGYTF. Written as DNA, the CDR3 is TGTGCCAGCAGCTTAAGTAAAGCCTATGGCTACACCTTC.

The chain uses TRBV5-1 and TRBJ2-3, with TRBD1 matching over 8 bases. V lost 0 bases and J lost 4; bases outside the gene matches: 1. Germline CDR1 and CDR2: SGHRS and YFSETQ. The CDR3 runs 14 residues. The CDR3 here is CASSLADRADTQYF. DNA of the CDR3: TGCGCCAGCAGCTTGGCGGACAGGGCAGATACGCAGTATTTT.

In nucleotides, the CDR3 is TGTGCCAGTCACAGGAGGAGAGGTGGAGGTCAAAGCACAGATACGCAGTATTTT. Amino acids: CASHRRRGGGQSTDTQYF. The chain has TRBV14 and TRBJ2-3; D possibly uses TRBD1 or TRBD2 (5 bases each). Trimming left V 9 bases short and J 0 bases short, with 25 bases between. CDR1 and CDR2 from the germline V gene are SGHDN and FVKESK. This CDR3 has 18 amino acids.

With regard to this clonotype: A junction boundary mismatches the germline segment, possibly from a read error. The gene calls are TRBV28 and TRBJ2-5; 12 positions agree with TRBD2. The V gene's germline CDR1 is MDHEN and CDR2 SYDVKM. There are 16 residues in the CDR3. The DNA of the CDR3 is TGTGCCAGCAGTCCCGGGACTAGCGGGCCCGGAGCGACCCAGCACTTC. This codes for CASSPGTSGPGATQHF.

The chain uses TRBV6-5 and TRBJ2-7; 7 nucleotides match TRBD1. Unmatched junction bases numbered 14, after V lost 7 bases and J lost 5 bases. This CDR3 region has 15 residues. Germline CDR1 reads MNHEY; CDR2 reads SVGAGI. CDR3 amino acids: CASTLTGTANHEQYF. As DNA, the CDR3 is TGTGCCAGCACCCTAACCGGGACAGCTAACCACGAGCAGTACTTC.

The chain is built from TRBV19 and TRBJ2-2; maybe TRBD1 (5 bases). V was pared by 6 bases and J by 0 bases, with 14 bases between. CDR1 LNHDA and CDR2 SQIVND come from the germline V gene (reference sequence). The CDR3 has 16 amino acids. As DNA, the CDR3 is TGTGCCAGTAGCCTCCTAGGGGCAGCGAACACCGGGGAGCTGTTTTTT. Translated: CASSLLGAANTGELFF.

This chain joins TRBV6-2 or TRBV6-3 and TRBJ2-3; 14 bases align to TRBD2. After removal of 5 bases from V and 9 bases from J, the junction contained 22 bases not matched to a gene. The CDR3 consists of 20 residues. Germline V gene data show CDR1 as MNHEY and CDR2 as SVGEGT. The CDR3 nucleotides are TGTGCCAGCAGTCACTTCCCGGGACTAGCGGGAGCAAAACCGGGACTCACGCAGTATTTT. Its protein is CASSHFPGLAGAKPGLTQYF.

The chain combines TRBV28 with TRBJ2-7; the D gene is possibly TRBD1 (6 bases). The CDR3 runs 15 residues. The germline gives CDR1 MDHEN, CDR2 SYDVKM. The ends were cut back, 5 bases at V and 0 bases at J, with 14 bases in the middle. The CDR3: CASSLLGQISYEQYF. DNA for the CDR3: TGTGCCAGCAGTCTACTCGGACAGATCTCCTACGAGCAGTACTTC.

The chain is built from TRBV9 and TRBJ2-5; 12 bases map to TRBD2. J was trimmed by 4 bases and V by 3 bases; bases with no gene match: 1. CDR3 length: 14 amino acids. Germline lookup yields CDR1 SGDLS and CDR2 YYNGEE. The CDR3 loop reads CASSGGLAGETQYF. Here the CDR3 DNA reads TGTGCCAGCAGCGGGGGACTAGCGGGAGAGACCCAGTACTTC. Based on the CDR3 plus reference TRBV9 and TRBJ2-5, the full variable domain is DSGVTQTPKHLITATGQRVTLRCSPRSGDLSVYWYQQSLDQGLQFLIQYYNGEERAKGNILERFSAQQFPDLHSELNLSSLELGDSALYFCASSGGLAGETQYFGPGTRLLVL.

The rearrangement uses TRBV6-6 and TRBJ2-3; D is unclear. The germline V gene has CDR1 MNHNY and CDR2 SVGAGI (reference sequence). This CDR3 is 16 amino acids long. V was clipped by 4 bases and J by 3 bases, with 17 bases between them. The CDR3 coding sequence is TGTGCCAGCAGTTCGGTGGACGTCCTGGGGACAGATACGCAGTATTTT. Protein: CASSSVDVLGTDTQYF.

The CDR3 sequence: CSVGDTSYGYTF. CDR3 coding DNA: TGCAGCGTCGGGGACACGAGCTATGGCTACACCTTC. This rearrangement joins TRBV29-1 to TRBJ1-2; possible D gene TRBD1, 6 bases. V lost 6 bases to trimming and J lost 4 bases, with 12 bases between them. This CDR3 comprises 12 residues. Germline-derived CDR1 and CDR2 are SQVTM and ANQGSEA.

This chain joins TRBV7-2 and TRBJ2-1, with D perhaps given as TRBD1 or TRBD2 (5 bases each). Trimming pared 3 bases from V and 5 bases from J, leaving 8 bases between. This CDR3 is built from 13 residues. The V gene's germline CDR1 is SGHTA and CDR2 FQGNSA. The CDR3 DNA is TGTGCCAGCAGCTTCCGGGACCACAATGAGCAGTTCTTC. Its protein is CASSFRDHNEQFF.